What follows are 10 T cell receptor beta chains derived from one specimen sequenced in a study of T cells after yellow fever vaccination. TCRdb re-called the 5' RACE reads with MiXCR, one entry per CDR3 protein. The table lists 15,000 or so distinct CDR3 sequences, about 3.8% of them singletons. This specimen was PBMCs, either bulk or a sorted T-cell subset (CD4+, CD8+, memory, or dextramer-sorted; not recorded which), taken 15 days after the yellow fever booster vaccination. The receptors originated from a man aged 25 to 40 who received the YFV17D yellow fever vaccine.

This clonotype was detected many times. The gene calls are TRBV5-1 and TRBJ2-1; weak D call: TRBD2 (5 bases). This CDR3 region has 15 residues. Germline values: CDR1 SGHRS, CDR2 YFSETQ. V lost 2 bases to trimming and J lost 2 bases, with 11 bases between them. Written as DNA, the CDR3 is TGCGCCAGCAGCTTAGTAGGAGGCACCTACAATGAGCAGTTCTTC. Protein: CASSLVGGTYNEQFF. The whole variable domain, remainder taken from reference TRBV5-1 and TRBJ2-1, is KAGVTQTPRYLIKTRGQQVTLSCSPISGHRSVSWYQQTPGQGLQFLFEYFSETQRNKGNFPGRFSGRQFSNSRSEMNVSTLELGDSALYLCASSLVGGTYNEQFFGPGTRLTVL.

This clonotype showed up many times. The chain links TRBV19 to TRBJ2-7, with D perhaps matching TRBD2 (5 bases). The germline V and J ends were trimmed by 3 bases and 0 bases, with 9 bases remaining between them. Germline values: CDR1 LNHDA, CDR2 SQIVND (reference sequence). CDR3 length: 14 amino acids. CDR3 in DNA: TGTGCCAGTAGTATGAGCGGAAGCTCCTACGAGCAGTACTTC. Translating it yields CASSMSGSSYEQYF.

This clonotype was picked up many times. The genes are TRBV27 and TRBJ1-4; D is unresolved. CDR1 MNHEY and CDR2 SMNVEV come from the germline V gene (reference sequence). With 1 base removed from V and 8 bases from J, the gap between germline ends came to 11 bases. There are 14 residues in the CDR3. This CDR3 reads CASSLLAGYEKLFF. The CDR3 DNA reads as TGTGCCAGCAGTTTATTAGCCGGTTACGAAAAACTGTTTTTT.

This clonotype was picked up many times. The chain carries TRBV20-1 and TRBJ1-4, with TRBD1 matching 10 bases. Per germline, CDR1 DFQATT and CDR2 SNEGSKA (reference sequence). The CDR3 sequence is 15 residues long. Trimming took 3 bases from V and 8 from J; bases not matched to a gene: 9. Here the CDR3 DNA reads TGCAGTGCTAGGGCCCGACAGGGGGCATGGGAAAAACTGTTTTTT. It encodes CSARARQGAWEKLFF.

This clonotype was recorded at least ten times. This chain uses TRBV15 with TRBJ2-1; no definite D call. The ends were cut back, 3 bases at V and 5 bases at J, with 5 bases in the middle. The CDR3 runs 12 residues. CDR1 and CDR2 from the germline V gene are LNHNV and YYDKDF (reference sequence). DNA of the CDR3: TGTGCCACCAGCAGGCACAACAATGAGCAGTTCTTC. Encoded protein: CATSRHNNEQFF.

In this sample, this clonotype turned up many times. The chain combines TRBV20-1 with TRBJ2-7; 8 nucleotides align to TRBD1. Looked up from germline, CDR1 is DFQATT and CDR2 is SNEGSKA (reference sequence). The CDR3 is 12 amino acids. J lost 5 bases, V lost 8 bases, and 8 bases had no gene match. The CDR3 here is CSQDRETNEQYF. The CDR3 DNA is TGCAGTCAGGACAGGGAGACTAACGAGCAGTACTTC.

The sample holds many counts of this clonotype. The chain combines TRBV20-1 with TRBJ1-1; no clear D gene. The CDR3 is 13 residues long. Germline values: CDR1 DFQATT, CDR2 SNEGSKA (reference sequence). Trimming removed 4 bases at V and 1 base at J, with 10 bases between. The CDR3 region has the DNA TGCAGTGCTACACGGACCGCGAACACTGAAGCTTTCTTT. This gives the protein CSATRTANTEAFF.

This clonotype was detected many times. The CDR3 spells CASSSSLTINTQYF. The CDR3 DNA is TGTGCCAGCAGCTCCTCTCTCACTATCAATACGCAGTATTTT. The chain uses TRBV7-8 and TRBJ2-3; D unclear. Trimming left V 4 bases short and J 7 bases short, with 15 bases between. This CDR3 contains 14 residues. CDR1 and CDR2 (germline): SGHVS, FQNEAQ.

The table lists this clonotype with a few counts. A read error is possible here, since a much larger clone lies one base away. The CDR3 spells CASGGYHETQYF. CDR3 nucleotide sequence: TGTGCCAGCGGGGGATACCACGAGACCCAGTACTTC. The chain has TRBV7-2 and TRBJ2-5; D possibly uses TRBD1 or TRBD2 (5 bases each). Germline lookup yields CDR1 SGHTA and CDR2 FQGNSA. The CDR3 is 12 residues long.

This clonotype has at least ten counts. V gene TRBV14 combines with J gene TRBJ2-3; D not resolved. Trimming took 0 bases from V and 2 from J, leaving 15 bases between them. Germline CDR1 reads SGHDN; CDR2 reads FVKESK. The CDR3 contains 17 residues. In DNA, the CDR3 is TGTGCCAGCAGCCAAGATTTGGGGAAATATTCCACAGATACGCAGTATTTT. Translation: CASSQDLGKYSTDTQYF.